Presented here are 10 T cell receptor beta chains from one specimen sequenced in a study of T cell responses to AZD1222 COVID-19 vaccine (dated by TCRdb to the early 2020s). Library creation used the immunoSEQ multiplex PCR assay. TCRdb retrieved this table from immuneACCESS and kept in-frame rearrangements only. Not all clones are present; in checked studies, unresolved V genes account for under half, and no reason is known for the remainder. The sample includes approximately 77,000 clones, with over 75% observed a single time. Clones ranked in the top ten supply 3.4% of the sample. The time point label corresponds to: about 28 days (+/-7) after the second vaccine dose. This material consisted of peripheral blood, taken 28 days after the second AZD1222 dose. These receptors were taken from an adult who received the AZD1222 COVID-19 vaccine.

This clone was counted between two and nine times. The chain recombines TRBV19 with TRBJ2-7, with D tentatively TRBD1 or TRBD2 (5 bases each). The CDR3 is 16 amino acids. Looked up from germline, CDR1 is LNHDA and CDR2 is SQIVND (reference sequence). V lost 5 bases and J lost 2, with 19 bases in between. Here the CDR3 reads CASSPALRDGTYEQYF. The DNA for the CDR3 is TGTGCCAGTAGTCCAGCCCTCCGGGACGGGACCTACGAGCAGTACTTC.

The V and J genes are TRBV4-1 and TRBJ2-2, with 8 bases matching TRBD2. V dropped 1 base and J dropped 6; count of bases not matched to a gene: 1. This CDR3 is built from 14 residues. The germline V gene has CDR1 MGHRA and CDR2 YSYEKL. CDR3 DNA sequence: TGCGCCAGCAGCCAAGTGGGACTAGCCGGGGAGCTGTTTTTT. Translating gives CASSQVGLAGELFF.

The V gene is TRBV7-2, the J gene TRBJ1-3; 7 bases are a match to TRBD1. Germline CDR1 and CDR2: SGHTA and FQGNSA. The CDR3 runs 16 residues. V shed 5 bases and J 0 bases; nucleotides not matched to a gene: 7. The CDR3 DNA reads TGTGCCAGCAGCCTTGGACAGGTGTACTCTGGAAACACCATATATTTT. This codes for CASSLGQVYSGNTIYF.

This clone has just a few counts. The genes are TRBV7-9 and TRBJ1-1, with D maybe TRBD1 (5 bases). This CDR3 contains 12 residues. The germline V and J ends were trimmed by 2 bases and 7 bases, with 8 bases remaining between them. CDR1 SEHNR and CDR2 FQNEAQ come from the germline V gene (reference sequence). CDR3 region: CASSLYQGEAFF. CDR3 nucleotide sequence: TGTGCCAGCAGCTTATACCAGGGTGAAGCTTTCTTT.

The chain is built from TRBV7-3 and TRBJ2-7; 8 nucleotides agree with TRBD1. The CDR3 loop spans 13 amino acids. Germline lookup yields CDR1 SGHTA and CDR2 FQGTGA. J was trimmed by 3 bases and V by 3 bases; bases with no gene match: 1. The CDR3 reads CASSFTGGYEQYF. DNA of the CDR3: TGTGCCAGCAGCTTTACAGGGGGCTACGAGCAGTACTTC.

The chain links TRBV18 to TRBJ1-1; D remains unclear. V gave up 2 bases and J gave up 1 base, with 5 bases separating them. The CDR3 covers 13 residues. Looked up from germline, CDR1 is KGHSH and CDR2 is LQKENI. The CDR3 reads CASSPSQNTEAFF. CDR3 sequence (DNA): TGTGCCAGCTCACCAAGTCAGAACACTGAAGCTTTCTTT.

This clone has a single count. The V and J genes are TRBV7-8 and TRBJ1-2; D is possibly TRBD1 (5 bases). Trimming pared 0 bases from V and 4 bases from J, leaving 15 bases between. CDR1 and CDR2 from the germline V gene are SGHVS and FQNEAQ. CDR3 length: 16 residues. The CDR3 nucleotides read TGTGCCAGCAGCTTAGCCGGGGCAGGGAGCGCCTATGGCTACACCTTC. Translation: CASSLAGAGSAYGYTF. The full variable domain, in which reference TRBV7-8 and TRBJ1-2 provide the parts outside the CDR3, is GAGVSQSPRYKVAKRGQDVALRCDPISGHVSLFWYQQALGQGPEFLTYFQNEAQLDKSGLPSDRFFAERPEGSVSTLKIQRTQQEDSAVYLCASSLAGAGSAYGYTFGSGTRLTVV.

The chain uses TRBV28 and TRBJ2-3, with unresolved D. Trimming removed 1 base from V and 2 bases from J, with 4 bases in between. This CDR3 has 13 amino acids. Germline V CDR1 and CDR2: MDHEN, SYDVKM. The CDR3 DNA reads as TGTGCCAGCAGTTTATTTTCCACAGATACGCAGTATTTT. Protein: CASSLFSTDTQYF. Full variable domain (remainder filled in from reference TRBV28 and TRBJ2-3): DVKVTQSSRYLVKRTGEKVFLECVQDMDHENMFWYRQDPGLGLRLIYFSYDVKMKEKGDIPEGYSVSREKKERFSLILESASTNQTSMYLCASSLFSTDTQYFGPGTRLTVL.

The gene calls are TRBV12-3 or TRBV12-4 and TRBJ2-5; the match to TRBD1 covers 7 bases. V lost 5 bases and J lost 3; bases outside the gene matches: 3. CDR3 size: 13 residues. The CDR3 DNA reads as TGTGCCAGCAGTCGCCAGGGGGAAGAGACCCAGTACTTC. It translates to CASSRQGEETQYF.

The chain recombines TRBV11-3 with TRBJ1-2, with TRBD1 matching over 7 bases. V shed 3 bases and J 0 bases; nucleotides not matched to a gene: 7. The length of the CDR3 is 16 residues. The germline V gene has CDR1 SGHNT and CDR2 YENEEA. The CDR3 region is CASSLTTGQTNYGYTF. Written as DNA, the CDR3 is TGTGCCAGCAGCTTGACAACGGGACAGACTAACTATGGCTACACCTTC. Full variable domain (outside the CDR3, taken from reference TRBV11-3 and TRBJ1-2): EAGVVQSPRYKIIEKKQPVAFWCNPISGHNTLYWYLQNLGQGPELLIRYENEEAVDDSQLPKDRFSAERLKGVDSTLKIQPAELGDSAVYLCASSLTTGQTNYGYTFGSGTRLTVV.